Shown below are 28 T cell receptor beta chains from a single sample sequenced in a study of post-analysis software for immune sequencing data (dated by TCRdb to the mid-2010s). These receptors lack a known antigen. The protocol used for the library was PCR. The sequencer listed for this sample is Illumina HiSeq 2500. Unique molecular identifiers were incorporated into TCR beta cDNA libraries to reduce PCR and sequencing biases. Clones were called with MiXCR by TCRdb after fastp trimmed the public reads at Q25, and only in-frame beta chains were retained. Entries are consolidated by CDR3 protein sequence, retaining the most common genes and DNA. Counted in this sample were about 400,000 distinct CDR3 sequences; around 37% of them appeared once. Roughly 13% of the sample lies in the top ten. Overall study results and their limits: Patients showed significantly higher frequencies than controls for a handful of TRBV segments, among them TRBV5-6, TRBV5-1 and TRBV20-1.

The sample taken for sequencing was blood. These receptors were collected from a girl aged 10-17 years with multiple sclerosis.

The V call is TRBV29-1, the J call TRBJ2-1; 7 bases line up with TRBD2. The CDR3 runs to 13 residues. From germline, CDR1 is SQVTM and CDR2 ANQGSEA. The CDR3 bases are TGCACCCACCGGGCAGGACTAGGGAATGAGCAGTTCTTC. The encoded protein is CTHRAGLGNEQFF.

The V and J genes are TRBV4-2 and TRBJ2-7; the D gene is possibly TRBD2 (5 bases). The CDR3 extends over 16 amino acids. V shed 4 bases and J shed 2 bases, with 18 bases lying between them. Germline V gene sequence: CDR1 LGHNA, CDR2 YNFKEQ. The CDR3 DNA sequence: TGTGCCAGCAGCCCGTCGAGAGCGGATGAGCCCTACGAGCAGTACTTC. Translation gives CASSPSRADEPYEQYF.

This clonotype was seen only a few times. The chain employs TRBV6-1 and TRBJ1-4; D might be TRBD1 (6 bases). Trimming cost V 2 bases and J 4 bases, with 11 bases left between them. Per germline, CDR1 MNHNS and CDR2 SASEGT. The CDR3 totals 15 residues. CDR3 loop: CASSENPGDNEKLFF. The CDR3 DNA reads as TGTGCCAGCAGTGAAAATCCAGGGGATAATGAAAAACTGTTTTTT.

The V gene is TRBV5-1, the J gene TRBJ1-5; D uncertain. This CDR3 spans 15 amino acids. Deletions cut 0 bases from V and 3 bases from J, with 10 bases between. The germline gives CDR1 SGHRS, CDR2 YFSETQ. The DNA for the CDR3 is TGCGCCAGCAGCTTGGACGGAGTGTCCAATCAGCCCCAGCATTTT. It yields the protein CASSLDGVSNQPQHF.

The chain employs TRBV18 and TRBJ2-5; D not certain. V was shortened by 4 bases and J by 5 bases, with 14 bases between the two germline ends. The CDR3 is 14 amino acids. Germline-derived CDR1 and CDR2 are KGHSH and LQKENI. The CDR3 DNA reads as TGTGCCAGCTCACTCTTTCTAGAACGGGAGACCCAGTACTTC. It translates to CASSLFLERETQYF.

The chain is built from TRBV20-1 and TRBJ2-7, with 7 bases aligning to TRBD1. V lost 2 bases to trimming and J lost 2 bases; unmatched junction nucleotides: 9. Germline assignment: CDR1 DFQATT and CDR2 SNEGSKA (reference sequence). The CDR3 length is 15 residues. CDR3 DNA: TGCAGTGCTAGACCCCATAGGGACAGTCCCTACGAGCAGTACTTC. Translation: CSARPHRDSPYEQYF.

Only a few counts were recorded for this clonotype. V usage is TRBV29-1 and J usage is TRBJ2-1; 9 bases map to TRBD2. The CDR3 has 12 residues. Germline V gene lookup returns CDR1 SQVTM and CDR2 ANQGSEA. J gave up 9 bases and V 6 bases, and 6 bases lay outside the gene matches. CDR3 nucleotides: TGCAGCGTGGGACTAGCTTCGTCTGAGCAGTTCTTC. This codes for CSVGLASSEQFF.

This clonotype was seen only a few times. The chain recombines TRBV5-1 with TRBJ2-7; 8 bases line up with TRBD1. Germline CDR1 reads SGHRS; CDR2 reads YFSETQ. There are 13 residues in the CDR3. Trimming removed 5 bases from V and 2 bases from J; junction bases left unmatched: 3. CDR3 sequence reads: CASRTTGAYEQYF. CDR3 sequence (DNA): TGCGCCAGCAGGACGACAGGGGCCTACGAGCAGTACTTC.

The sample holds a few counts of this clonotype. The J gene is TRBJ2-1, the V gene TRBV7-6, with a tentative D call TRBD1 (6 bases). The V end was cut by 3 bases, the J end by 7 bases, with 22 bases between. In germline, CDR1 is SGHVS, CDR2 FNYEAQ. The CDR3 totals 17 residues. The CDR3 here is CASSFTADQGPRNEQFF. For the CDR3, the DNA is TGTGCCAGCAGCTTTACCGCCGATCAGGGGCCGCGGAATGAGCAGTTCTTC.

This chain uses TRBV12-3 or TRBV12-4 with TRBJ2-1; D possibly corresponds to TRBD2 (5 bases). The CDR3 sequence is 17 residues long. V was trimmed by 6 bases and J by 0 bases, leaving 18 bases between them. CDR3 loop: CASSPSKLESSYNEQFF. In DNA form, the CDR3 reads TGTGCCAGCAGCCCTTCAAAACTAGAGAGCTCCTACAATGAGCAGTTCTTC.

The sample holds a few counts of this clonotype. The V and J genes are TRBV6-2 or TRBV6-3 and TRBJ1-1; tentatively, D is TRBD1 (5 bases). CDR1 MNHEY and CDR2 SVGEGT come from the germline V gene. The germline V and J ends were trimmed by 0 bases and 4 bases, with 21 bases remaining between them. The CDR3 contains 18 residues. The CDR3 loop is CASSYSAPFPGVGTEAFF. The CDR3 nucleotides read TGTGCCAGCAGTTACTCGGCACCTTTTCCGGGGGTAGGCACTGAAGCTTTCTTT.

This clonotype was observed at least ten times. The chain carries TRBV12-3 or TRBV12-4 and TRBJ1-2; no firm D call. With 5 bases removed from V and 0 bases from J, the gap between germline ends came to 4 bases. The CDR3 has 12 amino acids. CDR3 loop: CASSATNYGYTF. The CDR3 DNA is TGTGCCAGCAGTGCGACTAACTATGGCTACACCTTC.

This clonotype was detected once. This chain joins TRBV5-6 and TRBJ1-1, with 7 bases identical to TRBD1. The J segment lost 0 bases and the V segment lost 2 bases, leaving 7 bases of the junction unmatched. The CDR3 runs 16 residues. CDR1 and CDR2 from the germline V gene are SGHDT and YYEEEE. CDR3 amino acids: CASSFRTGTVNTEAFF. CDR3 nucleotides: TGTGCCAGCAGCTTTCGGACGGGGACAGTGAACACTGAAGCTTTCTTT.

The chain couples TRBV20-1 to TRBJ1-5, with a weak D call TRBD1 (5 bases). The CDR3 covers 13 residues. The V gene's germline CDR1 is DFQATT and CDR2 SNEGSKA (reference sequence). V shed 5 bases and J shed 8 bases, with 16 bases lying between them. The CDR3 DNA is TGCAGTGCTTGGGGCCAAGGGCGGGAGCCCCAGCATTTT. Protein product: CSAWGQGREPQHF.

This clonotype showed up just a few times. The V gene is TRBV20-1, the J gene TRBJ2-7, with D possibly being TRBD1 or TRBD2 (5 bases each). From germline, CDR1 is DFQATT and CDR2 SNEGSKA (reference sequence). V lost 5 bases and J 6 bases, leaving 20 bases between the germline ends. The CDR3 extends over 14 amino acids. The CDR3 is CSASSGTARLEQYF. The CDR3 DNA reads TGCAGTGCTTCCTCCGGGACCGCGCGCCTCGAGCAGTACTTC.

The chain has TRBV4-1 and TRBJ2-5, with 8 bases that match TRBD2. The germline CDR1 and CDR2 sequences are MGHRA and YSYEKL. CDR3 size: 15 residues. Trimming cost V 2 bases and J 11 bases; bases outside gene matches: 13. The CDR3 DNA reads TGCGCCAGCAGCCAACCACTAGCGGCTTACAATGAGCAGTACTTC. As protein: CASSQPLAAYNEQYF.

The chain combines TRBV20-1 with TRBJ1-1; D might be TRBD1 (5 bases). V lost 5 bases, J lost 4 bases, and 14 bases lay in between. The CDR3 runs to 13 residues. Germline values: CDR1 DFQATT, CDR2 SNEGSKA (reference sequence). CDR3: CSASGLKSTEAFF. CDR3 in DNA: TGCAGTGCTTCGGGACTCAAGAGCACTGAAGCTTTCTTT.

In this sample, this clonotype turned up a few times. The V gene is TRBV12-3 or TRBV12-4, the J gene TRBJ2-1; D gene uncertain. This CDR3 has 15 residues. V gave up 3 bases and J gave up 5 bases, with 14 bases separating them. The CDR3 nucleotides read TGTGCCAGCAGTTTTCGGTCAGCCTCGGACAATGAGCAGTTCTTC. It specifies CASSFRSASDNEQFF.

In nucleotides, the CDR3 is TGTGCCAGCGCATGGCAGGGGAACGGTGAAAAACTGTTTTTT. Its translation is CASAWQGNGEKLFF. V and J are TRBV2 and TRBJ1-4; D might be TRBD1 (6 bases). The CDR3 runs to 14 residues. The germline gives CDR1 SNHLY, CDR2 FYNNEI. V lost 8 bases and J 7 bases, leaving 17 bases between the germline ends.

This clonotype was found a few times. This chain connects TRBV10-3 to TRBJ2-7, with 7 positions matching TRBD2. V shed 6 bases, J shed 3 bases, and the junction held 11 bases outside the gene matches. CDR1 and CDR2 from the germline V gene are ENHRY and SYGVKD. CDR3 length: 15 residues. In nucleotides, the CDR3 is TGTGCCATCAGCCTAAAGGAAGCGGGGAGCTACGAGCAGTACTTC. Translating gives CAISLKEAGSYEQYF.

This clonotype was counted a few times. The chain has TRBV20-1 and TRBJ1-1; maybe TRBD1 (6 bases). This CDR3 has 15 amino acids. The germline V and J ends were trimmed by 0 bases and 1 base, with 12 bases remaining between them. Germline V CDR1 and CDR2: DFQATT, SNEGSKA (reference sequence). The CDR3 reads CSARDWEGGNTEAFF. CDR3 DNA: TGCAGTGCTAGAGATTGGGAGGGGGGGAACACTGAAGCTTTCTTT.

Many counts were recorded for this clonotype. The rearrangement joins TRBV5-6 to TRBJ1-2; 7 bases are a match to TRBD1. Germline-derived CDR1 and CDR2 are SGHDT and YYEEEE. The CDR3 sequence is 13 residues long. The V gene end was trimmed by 4 bases and the J gene end by 2 bases; junction bases not matched to a gene: 2. CDR3 coding DNA: TGTGCCAGCAGCCGGGGACAGAACTATGGCTACACCTTC. Protein sequence: CASSRGQNYGYTF.

The rearrangement joins TRBV4-1 to TRBJ1-4; TRBD1 matches 11 bases. V was clipped by 1 base and J by 8 bases; unmatched bases: 6. The CDR3 loop spans 16 amino acids. The germline V gene encodes CDR1 MGHRA and CDR2 YSYEKL. CDR3: CASSQVPGTGGEKLFF. The CDR3 DNA is TGCGCCAGCAGCCAAGTCCCCGGGACAGGGGGAGAAAAACTGTTTTTT.

The V and J genes are TRBV12-3 or TRBV12-4 and TRBJ1-4, with D perhaps TRBD1 (6 bases). Trimming took 5 bases from V and 0 from J, leaving 13 bases between them. This CDR3 spans 16 amino acids. The DNA for the CDR3 is TGTGCCAGCAGTCCCGGGACATTTACAACTAATGAAAAACTGTTTTTT. It translates to CASSPGTFTTNEKLFF.

The V gene is TRBV27, the J gene TRBJ2-1; D possibly corresponds to TRBD2 (5 bases). From germline, CDR1 is MNHEY and CDR2 SMNVEV (reference sequence). This CDR3 has 15 residues. V gave up 5 bases and J gave up 8 bases, with 19 bases separating them. The chain's CDR3 is CASSDRNYRADEQFF. The CDR3, as DNA: TGTGCCAGCAGTGATCGGAACTACAGAGCGGATGAGCAGTTCTTC.

The chain carries TRBV27 and TRBJ1-1; D not certain. The length of the CDR3 is 14 residues. Germline V gene sequence: CDR1 MNHEY, CDR2 SMNVEV (reference sequence). V lost 3 bases, J lost 6 bases, and 14 bases lay in between. CDR3 amino acids: CASSLFGDRSEAFF. The CDR3 bases are TGTGCCAGCAGTTTGTTCGGGGATCGATCTGAAGCTTTCTTT.

The chain has TRBV5-4 and TRBJ1-2; TRBD1 matches at 11 bases. With V trimmed by 0 bases and J by 6 bases, 7 bases remained unmatched. The V gene's germline CDR1 is SGHNT and CDR2 YYREEE (reference sequence). The CDR3 runs to 16 residues. CDR3 amino acids: CASSLVPGTGGDGYTF. The CDR3 DNA follows: TGTGCCAGCAGCTTGGTTCCCGGGACAGGGGGTGATGGCTACACCTTC.

This clonotype has only a few counts. This chain joins TRBV13 and TRBJ2-5; D is ambiguous. Per germline, CDR1 PRHDT and CDR2 FYEKMQ (reference sequence). This CDR3 contains 14 residues. Trimming left V 4 bases short and J 1 base short, with 10 bases between. DNA for the CDR3: TGTGCCAGCAGCTCCCCCGACGCCCAAGAGACCCAGTACTTC. Amino acid sequence: CASSSPDAQETQYF.